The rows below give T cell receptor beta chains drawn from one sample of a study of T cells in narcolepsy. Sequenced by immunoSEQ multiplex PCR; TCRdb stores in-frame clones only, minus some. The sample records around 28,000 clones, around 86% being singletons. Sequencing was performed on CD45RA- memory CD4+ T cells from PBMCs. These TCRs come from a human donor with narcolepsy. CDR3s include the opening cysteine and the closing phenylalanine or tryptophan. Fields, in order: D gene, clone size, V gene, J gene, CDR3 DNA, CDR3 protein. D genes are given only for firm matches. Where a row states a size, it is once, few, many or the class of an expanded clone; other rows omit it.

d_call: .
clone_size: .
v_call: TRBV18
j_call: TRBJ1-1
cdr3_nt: TGTGCCAGCTCACCCCTTCCCCTTAACAGTGCAAACACTGAAGCTTTCTTT
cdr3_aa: CASSPLPLNSANTEAFF

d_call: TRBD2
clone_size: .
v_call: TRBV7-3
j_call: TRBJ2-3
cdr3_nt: TGTGCCAGCAGCCCGGGGGGATTCACAGATACGCAGTATTTT
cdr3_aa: CASSPGGFTDTQYF

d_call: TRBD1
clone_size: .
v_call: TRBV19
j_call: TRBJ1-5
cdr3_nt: TGTGCCAGTAGTGTGGGACAGTTCTATAGCAATCAGCCCCAGCATTTT
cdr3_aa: CASSVGQFYSNQPQHF

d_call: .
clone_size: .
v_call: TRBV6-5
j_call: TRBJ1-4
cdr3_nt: TGTGCCAGCAGTTCCCGAGAACCGGGGGGTAATGAAAAACTGTTTTTT
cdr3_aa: CASSSREPGGNEKLFF

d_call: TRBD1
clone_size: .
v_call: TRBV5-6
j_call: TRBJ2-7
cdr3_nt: TGTGCCAGCAGCACCCGGGACAGGGGCCTCTCTAAGCAGTACTTC
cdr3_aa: CASSTRDRGLSKQYF

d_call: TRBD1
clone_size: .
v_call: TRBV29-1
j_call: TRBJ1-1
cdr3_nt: TGCAGCGCGGACAGGGGTTTTGAAGCTTTCTTT
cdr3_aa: CSADRGFEAFF

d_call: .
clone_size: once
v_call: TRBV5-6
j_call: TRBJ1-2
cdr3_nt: TGTGCCAGCATGAGACAAGCTAACTATGGCTACACCTTC
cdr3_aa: CASMRQANYGYTF

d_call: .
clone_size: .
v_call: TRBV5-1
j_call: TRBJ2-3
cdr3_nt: TGCGCCAGCAGCCCACCTAGGACGTACACAGATACGCAGTATTTT
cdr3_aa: CASSPPRTYTDTQYF

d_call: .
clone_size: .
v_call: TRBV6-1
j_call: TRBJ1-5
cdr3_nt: TGTGCCAGCAATATAAAGGGCGAAGGCAATCAGCCCCAGCATTTT
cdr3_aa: CASNIKGEGNQPQHF

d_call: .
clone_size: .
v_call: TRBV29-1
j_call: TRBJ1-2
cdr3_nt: TGCAGCGTTGACGGAGCGGATGGCTACACCTTC
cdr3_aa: CSVDGADGYTF

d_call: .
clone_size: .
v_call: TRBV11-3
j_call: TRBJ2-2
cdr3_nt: TGTGCCAGCAGCTTAACGCTACCGAGGGACACCGGGGAGCTGTTTTTT
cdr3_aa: CASSLTLPRDTGELFF

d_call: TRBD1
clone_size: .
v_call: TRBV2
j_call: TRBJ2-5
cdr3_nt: TGTGCCAGCAGTGACCGGGACAGACGATTGGAGACCCAGTACTTC
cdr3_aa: CASSDRDRRLETQYF

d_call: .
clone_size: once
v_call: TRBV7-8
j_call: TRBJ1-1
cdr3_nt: TGTGCCAGCAGCTCCCTCCTCGGGGCTTTCTTT
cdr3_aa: CASSSLLGAFF

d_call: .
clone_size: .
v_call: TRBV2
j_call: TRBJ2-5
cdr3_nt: TGTGCCAGCAGAAAATCTAGCGCCGGGACCCAGTACTTC
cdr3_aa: CASRKSSAGTQYF

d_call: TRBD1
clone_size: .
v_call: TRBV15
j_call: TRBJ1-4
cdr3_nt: TGTGCCACCAGCGGACGGACAGGGATTAATGAAAAACTGTTTTTT
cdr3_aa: CATSGRTGINEKLFF

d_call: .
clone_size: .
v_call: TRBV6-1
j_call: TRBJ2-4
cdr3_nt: TGTGCCAGCAGTGAAGCGGACTCCTACTCAAGCATTCAGTACTTC
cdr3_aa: CASSEADSYSSIQYF

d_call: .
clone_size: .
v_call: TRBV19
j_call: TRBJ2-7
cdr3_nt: TGTGCCACTTCGGGACCGGCCTACGAGCAGTACTTC
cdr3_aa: CATSGPAYEQYF

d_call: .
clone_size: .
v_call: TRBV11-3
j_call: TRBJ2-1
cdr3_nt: TGTGCCAGCAGCCCCCCCCGCGTGGGGGACGAGCAGTTCTTC
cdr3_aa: CASSPPRVGDEQFF

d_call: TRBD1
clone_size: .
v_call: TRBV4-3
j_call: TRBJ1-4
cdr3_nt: TGCGCCAGCAGCCAAGCCGGGACAGGACTAAATGAAAAACTGTTTTTT
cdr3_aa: CASSQAGTGLNEKLFF

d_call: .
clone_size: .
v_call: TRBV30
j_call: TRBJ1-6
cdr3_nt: TGTGCCTGGGGACAAAATAATTCACCCCTCCACTTT
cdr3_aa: CAWGQNNSPLHF

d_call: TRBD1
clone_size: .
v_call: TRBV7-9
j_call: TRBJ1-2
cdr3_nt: TGTGCCAGCAGCTTCCTCGGACAGGTTGACTATGGCTACACCTTC
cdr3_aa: CASSFLGQVDYGYTF

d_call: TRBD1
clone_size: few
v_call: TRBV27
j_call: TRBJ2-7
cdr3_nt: TGTGCCAGCAGTTCACCTTCGGGACAGGGGCAGGGAGAGCAGTACTTC
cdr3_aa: CASSSPSGQGQGEQYF

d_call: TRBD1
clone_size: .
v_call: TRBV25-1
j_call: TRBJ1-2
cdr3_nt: TGTGCCAGCAGTGATCCGAGGACAGGGAGAGGTGGCTACACCTTC
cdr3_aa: CASSDPRTGRGGYTF

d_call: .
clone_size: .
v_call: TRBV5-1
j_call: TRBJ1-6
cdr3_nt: TGCGCCAGCAGCTTGGCCCAGTTGAATTCACCCCTCCACTTT
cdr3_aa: CASSLAQLNSPLHF

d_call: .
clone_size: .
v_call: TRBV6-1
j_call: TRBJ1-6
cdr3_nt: TGTGCCAGCAGTGACCGACACAATAGTTCACCCCTCCACTTT
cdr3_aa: CASSDRHNSSPLHF

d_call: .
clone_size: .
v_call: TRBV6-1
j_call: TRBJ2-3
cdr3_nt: TGTGCCAGCAGAGGACGGGGGGCATGGACAGATACGCAGTATTTT
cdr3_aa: CASRGRGAWTDTQYF

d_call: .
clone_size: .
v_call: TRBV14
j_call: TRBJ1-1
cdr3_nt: TGTGCCAGCAGCCAAGGGACATCGTGGACTGAAGCTTTCTTT
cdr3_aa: CASSQGTSWTEAFF

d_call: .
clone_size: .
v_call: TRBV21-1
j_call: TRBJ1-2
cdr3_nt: TGTGCCAGCAGCCTTACGACCCTGAGACAGGACTATGGCTACACCTTC
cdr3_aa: CASSLTTLRQDYGYTF

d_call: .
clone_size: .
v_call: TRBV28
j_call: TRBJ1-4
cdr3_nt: TGTGCCAGCACTCAAGGGATTACTAATGAAAAACTGTTTTTT
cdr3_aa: CASTQGITNEKLFF

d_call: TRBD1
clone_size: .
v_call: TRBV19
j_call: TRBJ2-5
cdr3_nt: TGTGCCAGTAGTGTAGGACAGGGACAAGAGACCCAGTACTTC
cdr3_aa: CASSVGQGQETQYF

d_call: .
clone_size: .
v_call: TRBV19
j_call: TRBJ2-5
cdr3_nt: TGTGCCAGTAGTATGGTCAGGGGAGGGGAGACCCAGTACTTC
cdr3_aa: CASSMVRGGETQYF

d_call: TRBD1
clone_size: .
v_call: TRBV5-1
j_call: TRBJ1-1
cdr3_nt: TGCGCCAGCAGCTCCCGGACAGGGCTGGTCACTGAAGCTTTCTTT
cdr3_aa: CASSSRTGLVTEAFF

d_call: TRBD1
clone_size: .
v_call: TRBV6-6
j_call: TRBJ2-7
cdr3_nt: TGTGCCAGCAGTCCCTCAGTGGGCAGGGGGACATACGAGCAGTACTTC
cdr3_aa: CASSPSVGRGTYEQYF

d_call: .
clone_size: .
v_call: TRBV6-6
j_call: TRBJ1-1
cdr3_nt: TGTGCCAGCAGTTCAAGGGGTAAGATGAACACTGAAGCTTTCTTT
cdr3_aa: CASSSRGKMNTEAFF

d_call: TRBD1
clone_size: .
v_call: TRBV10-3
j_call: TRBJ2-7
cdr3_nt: TGTGCCATCAGTCAAGGGACAGGGAACGAGCAGTACTTC
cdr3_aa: CAISQGTGNEQYF

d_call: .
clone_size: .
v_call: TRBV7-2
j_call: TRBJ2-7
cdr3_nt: TGTGCCAGCAGCTTAATTCGGACTTCTTACGAGCAGTACTTC
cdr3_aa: CASSLIRTSYEQYF

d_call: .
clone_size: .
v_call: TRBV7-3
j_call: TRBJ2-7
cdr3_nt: TGTGCCCTACAAGCCGGAAGCCAAAAGTACTTC
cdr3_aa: CALQAGSQKYF

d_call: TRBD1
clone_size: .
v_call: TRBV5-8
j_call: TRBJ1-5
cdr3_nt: TGTGCCAGCAGGACCGGGACAGGGGGCAATCAGCCCCAGCATTTT
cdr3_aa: CASRTGTGGNQPQHF

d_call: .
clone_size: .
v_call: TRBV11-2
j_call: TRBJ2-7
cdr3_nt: TGTGCCAGCAGCTTTAACAGGGATAGCTCCTACGAGCAGTACTTC
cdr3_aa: CASSFNRDSSYEQYF

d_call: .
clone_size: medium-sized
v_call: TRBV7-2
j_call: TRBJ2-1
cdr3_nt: TGTGCCAGCAGCTTATTCCCAGGGAGCTCCTACAATGAGCAGTTCTTC
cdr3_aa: CASSLFPGSSYNEQFF

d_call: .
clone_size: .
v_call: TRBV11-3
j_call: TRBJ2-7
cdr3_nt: TGTGCCAGCAGCTTCGACTGGACAGACTCCTACGAGCAGTACTTC
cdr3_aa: CASSFDWTDSYEQYF

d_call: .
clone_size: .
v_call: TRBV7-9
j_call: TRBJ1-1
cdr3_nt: TGTGCCAGCAGCTCCTCCGGGGGGGCCACTGAAGCTTTCTTT
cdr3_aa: CASSSSGGATEAFF

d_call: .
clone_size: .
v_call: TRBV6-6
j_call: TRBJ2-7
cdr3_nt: TGTGCCAGCAGGGCCGGACGGAGCGGCACCTACGAGCAGTACTTC
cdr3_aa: CASRAGRSGTYEQYF

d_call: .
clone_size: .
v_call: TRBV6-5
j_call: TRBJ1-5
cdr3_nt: TGTGCCAGCGGGCAGGGAGGAAATCAGCCCCAGCATTTT
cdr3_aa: CASGQGGNQPQHF

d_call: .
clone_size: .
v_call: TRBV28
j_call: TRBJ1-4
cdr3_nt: TGTGCCAGCAGTGAGACAACTAATGAAAAACTGTTTTTT
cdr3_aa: CASSETTNEKLFF

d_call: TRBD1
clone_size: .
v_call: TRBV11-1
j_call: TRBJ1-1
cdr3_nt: TGTGCCAGCAGCCCAGGGACAGGCTTGAACACTGAAGCTTTCTTT
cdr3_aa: CASSPGTGLNTEAFF

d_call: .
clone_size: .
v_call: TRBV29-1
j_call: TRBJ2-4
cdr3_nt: TGCAGCGTTAGTGACAGCACCAAAAACATTCAGTACTTC
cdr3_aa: CSVSDSTKNIQYF

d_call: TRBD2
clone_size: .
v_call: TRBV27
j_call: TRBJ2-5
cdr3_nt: TGTGCCAGCAGTTTATCCCCTAGCGGAGGGGAGACCCAGTACTTC
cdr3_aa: CASSLSPSGGETQYF

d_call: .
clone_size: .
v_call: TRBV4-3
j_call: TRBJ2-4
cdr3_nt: TGCGCCAGCAGCCAAGCCGGGGCCAAAAACATTCAGTACTTC
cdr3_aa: CASSQAGAKNIQYF

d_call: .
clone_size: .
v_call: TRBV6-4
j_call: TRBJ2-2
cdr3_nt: TGTGCCAGCAGCAGGGGACCCACCGGGGAGCTGTTTTTT
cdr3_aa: CASSRGPTGELFF

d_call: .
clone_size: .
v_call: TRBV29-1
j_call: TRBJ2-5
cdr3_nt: TGCAGCGCCGACAGTCCACCTCACTTC
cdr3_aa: CSADSPPHF

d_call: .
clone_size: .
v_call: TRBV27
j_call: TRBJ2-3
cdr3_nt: TGTGCCAGCAGTTCCCCGCAGGGATACACAGATACGCAGTATTTT
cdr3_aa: CASSSPQGYTDTQYF

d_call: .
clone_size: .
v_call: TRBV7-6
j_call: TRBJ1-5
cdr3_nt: TGTGCCAGCAGCCCGATGATCGGGGGTAGCAATCAGCCCCAGCATTTT
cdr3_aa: CASSPMIGGSNQPQHF

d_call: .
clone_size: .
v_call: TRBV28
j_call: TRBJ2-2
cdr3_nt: TGTGCCGCAGTGGGGGTGAACACCGGGGAGCTGTTTTTT
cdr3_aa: CAAVGVNTGELFF

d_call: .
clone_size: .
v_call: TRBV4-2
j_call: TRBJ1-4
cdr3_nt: TGTGCCAGCAGCCAAGAACCAGGCAATAATGAAAAACTGTTTTTT
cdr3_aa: CASSQEPGNNEKLFF

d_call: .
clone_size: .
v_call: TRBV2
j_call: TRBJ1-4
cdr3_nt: TGTGCCAGCACCGGGGGAGCTGCCCGGTTTGGAAAACTGTTTTTT
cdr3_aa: CASTGGAARFGKLFF

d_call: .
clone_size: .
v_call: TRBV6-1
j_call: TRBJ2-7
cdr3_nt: TGTGCCAGCAGCCCAACCTCCTACGAGCAGTACTTC
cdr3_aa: CASSPTSYEQYF